This T cell receptor beta chain comes out of a study of neoadjuvant nivolumab and ipilimumab in lung cancer. Study context: Patients got nivolumab 3 mg/kg on days 1, 15 and 29; combination added ipilimumab 1 mg/kg day 1.

V was cut by 2 bases and J by 6 bases, with 11 bases left in between. Germline V gene lookup returns CDR1 SGHDN and CDR2 FVKESK. This CDR3 region has 14 residues. Regarding the study as a whole: Only a small number of samples underwent TCR sequencing. Higher pretherapy blood TCR richness went with higher resected-tumor richness. Only a single major-pathologic-response sample was available for clonality analysis.

TCRdb's copy holds only in-frame clones and misses some; the assay was immunoSEQ multiplex PCR. The sample holds about 18,000 clones; around 80% are singletons and the top ten take roughly 7%. This clone was counted between two and nine times. Antigen specificity is unknown. The chain is built from TRBV14 and TRBJ2-1; D unclear. The TCR sequence derives from an adult with non-small cell lung cancer. Sample: tumor tissue, taken after neoadjuvant nivolumab, alone or with ipilimumab, at or shortly before surgery. The CDR3 here is CASSQSLVTNEQFF. In DNA, the CDR3 is TGTGCCAGCAGCCAATCCCTAGTAACCAATGAGCAGTTCTTC. The complete variable domain, with remaining parts taken from reference TRBV14 and TRBJ2-1, reads EAGVTQFPSHSVIEKGQTVTLRCDPISGHDNLYWYRRVMGKEIKFLLHFVKESKQDESGMPNNRFLAERTGGTYSTLKVQPAELEDSGVYFCASSQSLVTNEQFFGPGTRLTVL.